This TCR beta chain was captured by sequencing in a study of blood T cell repertoires in COVID-19. Study background: PBMCs, B-cell-depleted T cells, or T cells provided the cDNA or gDNA that made up the material.

V lost 4 bases to trimming and J lost 5 bases; unmatched junction nucleotides: 3. Germline CDR1 KGHSH, CDR2 LQKENI. This CDR3 has 14 residues. In the authors' methods: Amplification from reference gene primers served as the basis for estimated nucleated cell counts. This table comes from immunoSEQ multiplex PCR, and its TCRdb copy is limited to in-frame clones, with some not included. Clonal size and the V and J genes are those of that table, whereas D and trimming came from the DNA. The sample yields 230,000 or so clones, around 84% seen once. Participants' own reports of clinical history determined their cohort assignment. A PCR-confirmed or clinician-diagnosed COVID-19 case had contacted exposed participants within 2 weeks of entry.

The chain has TRBV18 and TRBJ2-2; 8 bases map to TRBD2. What was sequenced was PBMCs or T cells enriched from blood (not recorded which). The TCR originated in a woman aged 45 to 65 who had been exposed to COVID-19. The CDR3 nucleotides read TGTGCCAGCTCACTCCGACTAGCGACCGGGGAGCTGTTTTTT. Its protein is CASSLRLATGELFF.